This T cell receptor (beta chain) was profiled in a study of vaccination effects on CD4 cells after COVID-19. Concerning this clone: Antigen unknown.

Trimming removed 5 bases from V and 3 bases from J; junction bases left unmatched: 10. CDR3 size: 17 residues. Germline CDR1 SGHTA, CDR2 FQGNSA. Sequencing used immunoSEQ multiplex PCR; TCRdb keeps in-frame clones, though not all of them. The sample lists approximately 87,000 clones; around 70% were seen once. After expansion with viral peptide pools in the ViraFEST assay, antigen-specific CD4+ T cells were sequenced. Culturing for about 9 days preceded CD4+ T cell isolation. Here the sequenced sample was CD4+ T cells from PBMCs cultured with HCoV-229E spike peptides, taken before COVID-19 vaccination. The V call is TRBV7-2, the J call TRBJ2-3; 11 bases agree with TRBD2. The sequence came from a human donor who received a COVID-19 vaccine. Here the CDR3 DNA reads TGTGCCAGCAGCCTCAGGACTAGCGGGCCAGAAACAGATACGCAGTATTTT. It encodes CASSLRTSGPETDTQYF. The full variable domain, its missing parts supplied by reference TRBV7-2 and TRBJ2-3, is GAGVSQSPSNKVTEKGKDVELRCDPISGHTALYWYRQSLGQGLEFLIYFQGNSAPDKSGLPSDRFSAERTGGSVSTLTIQRTQQEDSAVYLCASSLRTSGPETDTQYFGPGTRLTVL.